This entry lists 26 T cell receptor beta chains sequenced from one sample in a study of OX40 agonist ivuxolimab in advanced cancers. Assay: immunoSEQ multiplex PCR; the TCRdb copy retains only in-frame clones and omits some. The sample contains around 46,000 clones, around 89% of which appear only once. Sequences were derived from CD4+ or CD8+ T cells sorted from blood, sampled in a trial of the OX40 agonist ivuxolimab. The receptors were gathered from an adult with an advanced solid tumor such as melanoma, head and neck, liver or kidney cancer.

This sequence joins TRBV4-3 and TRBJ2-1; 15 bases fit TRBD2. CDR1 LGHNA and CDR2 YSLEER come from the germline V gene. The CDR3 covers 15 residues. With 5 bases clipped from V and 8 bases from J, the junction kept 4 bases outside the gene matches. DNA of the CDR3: TGCGCCAGCAGCGATGGACTAGCGGGAGGGTATGAGCAGTTCTTC. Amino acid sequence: CASSDGLAGGYEQFF.

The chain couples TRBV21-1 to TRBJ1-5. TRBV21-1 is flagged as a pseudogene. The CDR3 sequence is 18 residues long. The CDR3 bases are TGTGCCAGCAGCAAAGAAAAATCGGCAGAAACACTCAATCAGCCCCAGCATTTT. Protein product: CASSKEKSAETLNQPQHF.

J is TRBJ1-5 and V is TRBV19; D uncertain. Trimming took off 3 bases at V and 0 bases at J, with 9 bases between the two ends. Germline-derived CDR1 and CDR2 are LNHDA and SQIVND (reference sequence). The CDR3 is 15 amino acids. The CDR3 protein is CASSIVSASNQPQHF. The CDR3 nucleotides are TGTGCCAGTAGTATCGTGTCGGCTAGCAATCAGCCCCAGCATTTT. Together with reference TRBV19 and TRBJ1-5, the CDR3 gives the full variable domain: DGGITQSPKYLFRKEGQNVTLSCEQNLNHDAMYWYRQDPGQGLRLIYYSQIVNDFQKGDIAEGYSVSREKKESFPLTVTSAQKNPTAFYLCASSIVSASNQPQHFGDGTRLSIL.

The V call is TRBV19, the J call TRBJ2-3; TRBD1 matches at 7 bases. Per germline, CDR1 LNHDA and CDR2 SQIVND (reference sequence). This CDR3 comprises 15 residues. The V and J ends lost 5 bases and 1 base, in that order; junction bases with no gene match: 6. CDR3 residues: CASSFRQGGTDTQYF. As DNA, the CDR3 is TGTGCCAGTAGTTTTAGACAGGGCGGCACAGATACGCAGTATTTT.

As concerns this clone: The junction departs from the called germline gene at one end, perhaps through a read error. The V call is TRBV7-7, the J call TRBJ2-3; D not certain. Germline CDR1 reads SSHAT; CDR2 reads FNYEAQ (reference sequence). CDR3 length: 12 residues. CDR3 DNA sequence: TGTGCTAGCAGCTCGGGTACAGATACGCAGTATTTT. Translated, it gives CASSSGTDTQYF.

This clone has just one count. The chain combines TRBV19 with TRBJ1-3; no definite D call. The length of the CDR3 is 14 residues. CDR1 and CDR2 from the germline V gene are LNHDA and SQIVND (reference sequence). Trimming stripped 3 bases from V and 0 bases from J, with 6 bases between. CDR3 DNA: TGTGCCAGTAGTATGCAGAGCTCTGGAAACACCATATATTTT. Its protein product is CASSMQSSGNTIYF.

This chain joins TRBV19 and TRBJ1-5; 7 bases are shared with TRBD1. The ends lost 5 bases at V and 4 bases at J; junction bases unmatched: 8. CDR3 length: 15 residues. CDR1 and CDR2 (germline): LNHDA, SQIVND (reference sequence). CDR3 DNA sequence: TGTGCCAGTAGTCCGACAGGGTGGGGAAATCAGCCCCAGCATTTT. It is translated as CASSPTGWGNQPQHF.

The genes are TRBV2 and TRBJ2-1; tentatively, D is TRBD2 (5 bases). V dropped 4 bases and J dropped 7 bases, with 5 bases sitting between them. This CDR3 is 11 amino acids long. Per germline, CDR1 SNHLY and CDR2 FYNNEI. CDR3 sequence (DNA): TGTGCCAGCAGTGCGGGGAATGAGCAGTTCTTC. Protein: CASSAGNEQFF.

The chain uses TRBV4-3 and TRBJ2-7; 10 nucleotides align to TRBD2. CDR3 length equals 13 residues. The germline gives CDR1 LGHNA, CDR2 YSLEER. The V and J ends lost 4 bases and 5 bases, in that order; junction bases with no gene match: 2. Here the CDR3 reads CASSRGLADEQYF. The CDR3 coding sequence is TGCGCCAGCAGCCGCGGACTAGCGGACGAGCAGTACTTC.

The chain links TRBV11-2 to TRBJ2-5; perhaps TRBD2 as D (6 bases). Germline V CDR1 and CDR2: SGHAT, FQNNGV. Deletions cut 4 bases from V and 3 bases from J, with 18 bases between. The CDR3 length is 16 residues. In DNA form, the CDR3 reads TGTGCCAGCAGCTCCCCTCTGGGACTTGGCAAAGAGACCCAGTACTTC. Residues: CASSSPLGLGKETQYF.

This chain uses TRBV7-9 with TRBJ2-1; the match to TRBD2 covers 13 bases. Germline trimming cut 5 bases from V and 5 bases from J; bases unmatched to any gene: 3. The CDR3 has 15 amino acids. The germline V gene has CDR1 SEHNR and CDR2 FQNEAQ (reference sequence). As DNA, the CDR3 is TGTGCCAGCAGCCCAGGGACTAGCGGGGACAATGAGCAGTTCTTC. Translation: CASSPGTSGDNEQFF.

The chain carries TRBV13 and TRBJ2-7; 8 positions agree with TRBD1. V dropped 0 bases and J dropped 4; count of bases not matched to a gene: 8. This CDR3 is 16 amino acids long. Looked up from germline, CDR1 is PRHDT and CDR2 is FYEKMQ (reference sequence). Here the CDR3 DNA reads TGTGCCAGCAGCTTAGGAGGGCCAGGGGGCACGTACGAGCAGTACTTC. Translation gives CASSLGGPGGTYEQYF.

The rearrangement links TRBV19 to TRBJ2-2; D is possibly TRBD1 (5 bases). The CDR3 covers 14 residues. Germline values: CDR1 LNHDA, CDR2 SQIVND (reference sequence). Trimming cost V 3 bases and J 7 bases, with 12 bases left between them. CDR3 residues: CASSIPSRVGELFF. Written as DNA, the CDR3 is TGTGCCAGTAGTATCCCCTCCAGGGTCGGGGAGCTGTTTTTT. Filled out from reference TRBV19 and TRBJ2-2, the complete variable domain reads DGGITQSPKYLFRKEGQNVTLSCEQNLNHDAMYWYRQDPGQGLRLIYYSQIVNDFQKGDIAEGYSVSREKKESFPLTVTSAQKNPTAFYLCASSIPSRVGELFFGEGSRLTVL.

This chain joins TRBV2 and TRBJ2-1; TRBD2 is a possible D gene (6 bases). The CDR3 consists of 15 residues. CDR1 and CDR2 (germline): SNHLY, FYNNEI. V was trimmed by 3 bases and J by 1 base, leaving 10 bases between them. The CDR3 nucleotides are TGTGCCAGCAGTGACCCGGGAGATTCCTACAATGAGCAGTTCTTC. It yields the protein CASSDPGDSYNEQFF. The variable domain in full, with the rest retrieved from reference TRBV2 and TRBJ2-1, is EPEVTQTPSHQVTQMGQEVILRCVPISNHLYFYWYRQILGQKVEFLVSFYNNEISEKSEIFDDQFSVERPDGSNFTLKIRSTKLEDSAMYFCASSDPGDSYNEQFFGPGTRLTVL.

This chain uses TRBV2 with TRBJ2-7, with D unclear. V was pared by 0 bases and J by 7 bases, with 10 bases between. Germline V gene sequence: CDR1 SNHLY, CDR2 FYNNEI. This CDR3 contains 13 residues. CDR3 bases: TGTGCCAGCAGTGAAGCCGGGCGGAATGAGCAGTACTTC. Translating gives CASSEAGRNEQYF. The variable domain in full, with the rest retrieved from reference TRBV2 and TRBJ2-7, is EPEVTQTPSHQVTQMGQEVILRCVPISNHLYFYWYRQILGQKVEFLVSFYNNEISEKSEIFDDQFSVERPDGSNFTLKIRSTKLEDSAMYFCASSEAGRNEQYFGPGTRLTVT.

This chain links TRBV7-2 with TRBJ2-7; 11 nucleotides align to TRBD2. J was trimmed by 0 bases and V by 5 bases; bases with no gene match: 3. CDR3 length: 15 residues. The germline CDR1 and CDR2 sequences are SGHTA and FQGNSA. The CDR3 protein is CASSRGLAGSYEQYF. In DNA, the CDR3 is TGTGCCAGCAGCCGAGGACTAGCGGGCTCCTACGAGCAGTACTTC.

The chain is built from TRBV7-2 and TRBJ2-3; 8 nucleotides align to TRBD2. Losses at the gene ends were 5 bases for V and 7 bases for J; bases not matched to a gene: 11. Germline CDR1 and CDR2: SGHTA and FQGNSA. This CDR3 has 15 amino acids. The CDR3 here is CASSPSGGGLNTQYF. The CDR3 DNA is TGTGCCAGCAGCCCAAGCGGGGGTGGGTTGAATACGCAGTATTTT.

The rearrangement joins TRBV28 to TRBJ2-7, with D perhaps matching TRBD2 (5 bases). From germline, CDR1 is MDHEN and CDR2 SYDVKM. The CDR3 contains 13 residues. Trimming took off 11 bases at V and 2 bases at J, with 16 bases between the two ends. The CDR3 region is CAGKQRNAYEQYF. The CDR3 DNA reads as TGTGCCGGGAAGCAGCGGAACGCCTACGAGCAGTACTTC.

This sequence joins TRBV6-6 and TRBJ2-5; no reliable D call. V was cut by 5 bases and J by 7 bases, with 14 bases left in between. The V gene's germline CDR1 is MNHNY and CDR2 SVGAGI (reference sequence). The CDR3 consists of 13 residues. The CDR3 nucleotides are TGTGCCAGCAGTCGCGATGCCCAGTGGACCCAGTACTTC. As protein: CASSRDAQWTQYF.

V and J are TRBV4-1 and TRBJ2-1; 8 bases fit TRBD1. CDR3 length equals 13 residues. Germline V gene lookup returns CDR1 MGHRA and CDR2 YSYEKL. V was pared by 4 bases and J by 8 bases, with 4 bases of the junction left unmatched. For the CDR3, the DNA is TGCGCCAGCAGCCGACAGGGGTTGCATGAGCAGTTCTTC. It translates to CASSRQGLHEQFF.

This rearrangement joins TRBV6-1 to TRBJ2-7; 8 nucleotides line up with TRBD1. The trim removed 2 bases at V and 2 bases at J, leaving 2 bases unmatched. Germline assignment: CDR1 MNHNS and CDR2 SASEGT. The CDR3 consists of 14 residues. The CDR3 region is CASSEWTGPYEQYF. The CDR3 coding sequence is TGTGCCAGCAGTGAATGGACAGGGCCCTACGAGCAGTACTTC.

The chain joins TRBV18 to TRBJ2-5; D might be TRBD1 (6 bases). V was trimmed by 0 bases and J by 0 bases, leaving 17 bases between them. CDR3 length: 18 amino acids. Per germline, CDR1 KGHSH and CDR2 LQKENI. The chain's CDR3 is CASSPPGQNLLYQETQYF. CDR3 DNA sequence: TGTGCCAGCTCACCACCCGGACAGAATCTACTTTACCAAGAGACCCAGTACTTC.

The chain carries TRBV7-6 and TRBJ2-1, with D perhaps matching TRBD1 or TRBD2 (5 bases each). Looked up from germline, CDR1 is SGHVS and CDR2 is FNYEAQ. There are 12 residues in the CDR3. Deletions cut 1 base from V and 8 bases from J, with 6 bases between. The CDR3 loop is CASSLGDDEQFF. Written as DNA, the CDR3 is TGTGCCAGCAGCTTAGGGGACGATGAGCAGTTCTTC.

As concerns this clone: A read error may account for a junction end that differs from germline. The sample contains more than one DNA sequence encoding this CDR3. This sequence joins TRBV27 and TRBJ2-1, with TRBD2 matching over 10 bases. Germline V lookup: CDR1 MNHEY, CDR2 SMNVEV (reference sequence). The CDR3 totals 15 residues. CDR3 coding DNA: TGTGCCAGCAGTTTACTAGCGGGGGCAAACAACGAGCAGTTCTTC. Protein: CASSLLAGANNEQFF.

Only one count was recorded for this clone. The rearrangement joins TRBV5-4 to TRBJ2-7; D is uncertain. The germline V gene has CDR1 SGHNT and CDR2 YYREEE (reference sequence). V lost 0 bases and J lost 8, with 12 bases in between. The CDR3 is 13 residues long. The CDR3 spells CASSLDGAFKQYF. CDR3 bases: TGTGCCAGCAGCTTGGACGGCGCGTTTAAGCAGTACTTC.

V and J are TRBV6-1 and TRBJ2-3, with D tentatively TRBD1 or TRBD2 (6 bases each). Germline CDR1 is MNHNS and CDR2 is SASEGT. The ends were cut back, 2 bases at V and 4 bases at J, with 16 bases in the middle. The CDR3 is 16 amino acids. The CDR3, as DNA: TGTGCCAGCAGTGAACCCGGGGGCCCCCGGCCAGATACGCAGTATTTT. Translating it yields CASSEPGGPRPDTQYF.